The 14 T cell receptor beta chains listed next were all sequenced from one sample in a study of blood T cell repertoires in COVID-19. Sequencing used immunoSEQ multiplex PCR; TCRdb keeps in-frame clones, though not all of them. The data contain about 330,000 clones, around nine tenths of them seen just once; the ten biggest clones take up approximately 5.2%. The sample consisted of PBMCs or T cells enriched from blood (not recorded which). These receptors all come from a woman aged 25 to 45 who had recovered from COVID-19.

The V call is TRBV19, the J call TRBJ1-4, with TRBD1 matching 9 bases. There are 17 residues in the CDR3. V was clipped by 4 bases and J by 0 bases; unmatched bases: 6. CDR1 LNHDA and CDR2 SQIVND come from the germline V gene (reference sequence). The CDR3, as DNA: TGTGCCAGTAGTACTCCGGGACAGGGTTCAACTAATGAAAAACTGTTTTTT. Its translation is CASSTPGQGSTNEKLFF.

Only one count was recorded for this clone. The chain combines TRBV19 with TRBJ1-1; unclear D gene. V was clipped by 9 bases and J by 4 bases, with 12 bases between them. CDR1 and CDR2 (germline): LNHDA, SQIVND (reference sequence). The CDR3 is made up of 12 amino acids. CDR3 sequence reads: CASGPEGTEAFF. Written as DNA, the CDR3 is TGTGCCAGCGGCCCCGAGGGCACTGAAGCTTTCTTT.

This clone was counted between two and nine times. The chain has TRBV9 and TRBJ1-1; D is uncertain. The CDR3 loop spans 14 amino acids. Germline V CDR1 and CDR2: SGDLS, YYNGEE. V gave up 0 bases and J gave up 2 bases, with 8 bases separating them. CDR3 sequence (DNA): TGTGCCAGCAGCGTAGGCGAGGCAAACACTGAAGCTTTCTTT. Its translation: CASSVGEANTEAFF.

The CDR3 sequence is CASTPGTGNYEQYF. The CDR3 bases are TGTGCCAGCACTCCCGGGACAGGGAACTACGAGCAGTACTTC. J is TRBJ2-7 and V is TRBV9, with 9 bases lining up with TRBD1. The CDR3 consists of 14 residues. Germline CDR1 is SGDLS and CDR2 is YYNGEE. V trimming: 6 bases; J trimming: 3 bases; junction bases outside the gene matches: 7.

V is TRBV7-3 and J is TRBJ1-1; perhaps TRBD1 as D (6 bases). This CDR3 spans 13 amino acids. From germline, CDR1 is SGHTA and CDR2 FQGTGA. V lost 4 bases, J lost 7 bases, and 13 bases lay in between. The CDR3 here is CASSSRQDGEAFF. In DNA, the CDR3 is TGTGCCAGCAGCTCCCGACAGGACGGTGAAGCTTTCTTT. Full variable domain (remainder filled in from reference TRBV7-3 and TRBJ1-1): GAGVSQTPSNKVTEKGKYVELRCDPISGHTALYWYRQSLGQGPEFLIYFQGTGAADDSGLPNDRFFAVRPEGSVSTLKIQRTERGDSAVYLCASSSRQDGEAFFGQGTRLTVV.

The chain links TRBV5-5 to TRBJ1-3; 7 bases map to TRBD1. CDR1 and CDR2 from the germline V gene are SGHKS and YYEKEE (reference sequence). The CDR3 contains 17 residues. Trimming at V came to 0 bases and at J to 3 bases, leaving 9 bases not matched to a gene. Written as DNA, the CDR3 is TGTGCCAGCAGCTTGGCCGGGACAGTCAGTTTTGGAAACACCATATATTTT. Translating it yields CASSLAGTVSFGNTIYF.

The chain joins TRBV5-1 to TRBJ1-5; D uncertain. The CDR3 consists of 14 residues. Germline lookup yields CDR1 SGHRS and CDR2 YFSETQ. The V end was cut by 0 bases, the J end by 2 bases, with 6 bases between. Written as DNA, the CDR3 is TGCGCCAGCAGCTTGGTTCCTGGCAATCAGCCCCAGCATTTT. Its protein is CASSLVPGNQPQHF.

The chain employs TRBV6-5 and TRBJ1-1; D remains unclear. This CDR3 spans 13 amino acids. The V gene's germline CDR1 is MNHEY and CDR2 SVGAGI. V lost 4 bases, J lost 0 bases, and 6 bases lay in between. CDR3 in DNA: TGTGCCAGCAGTTTCTCCATGAACACTGAAGCTTTCTTT. It encodes CASSFSMNTEAFF.

The V call is TRBV19, the J call TRBJ1-2; D perhaps matches TRBD1 (6 bases). This CDR3 is built from 16 residues. Trimming removed 1 base at V and 8 bases at J, with 20 bases between. The germline CDR1 and CDR2 sequences are LNHDA and SQIVND (reference sequence). The CDR3 DNA is TGTGCCAGTAGTATAGGCCCCCCCGGGGGGCTTCTCGGCTACACCTTC. Translating gives CASSIGPPGGLLGYTF.

A remark on this clone: An end of the junction does not agree with germline; a read error may underlie this. The chain recombines TRBV3-1 (or the pseudogene TRBV3-2) with TRBJ2-3; no firm D call. Germline V gives CDR1 LGHDT, CDR2 YNNKEL (reference sequence). This CDR3 has 13 residues. The CDR3, as DNA: TGTGCCAGCAGCACTCCGCCCGGCCTCAGTCTAGGTTTT. Translated, it gives CASSTPPGLSLGF.

This clone was detected a few times. This sequence joins TRBV6-4 and TRBJ2-5, with 13 positions matching TRBD2. The germline gives CDR1 MRHNA, CDR2 SNTAGT. The CDR3 consists of 15 residues. V was clipped by 6 bases and J by 1 base; unmatched bases: 2. The chain's CDR3 is CASSRLAGGQETQYF. The CDR3 DNA reads TGTGCCAGCAGCCGACTAGCGGGGGGCCAAGAGACCCAGTACTTC.

V gene TRBV30 combines with J gene TRBJ1-6; TRBD1 aligns across 8 bases. The V segment lost 4 bases and the J segment 0 bases; nucleotides outside the gene matches: 5. CDR1 GTSNPN and CDR2 SVGIG come from the germline V gene (reference sequence). This CDR3 is built from 16 residues. CDR3 protein: CAWTADRGSYNSPLHF. In nucleotides, the CDR3 is TGTGCCTGGACCGCAGACAGGGGCTCCTATAATTCACCCCTCCACTTT.

The CDR3: CAWTLGGGNTGELFF. In nucleotides, the CDR3 is TGTGCCTGGACATTAGGCGGGGGAAACACCGGGGAGCTGTTTTTT. The J gene is TRBJ2-2, the V gene TRBV30, with 7 bases aligning to TRBD2. J was trimmed by 2 bases and V by 4 bases; bases with no gene match: 7. Per germline, CDR1 GTSNPN and CDR2 SVGIG (reference sequence). CDR3 length: 15 amino acids.

CDR3 DNA sequence: TGTGCCAGCAGCCCTGACAGGGGGGACTACAATGAGCAGTTCTTC. The encoded protein is CASSPDRGDYNEQFF. The chain employs TRBV9 and TRBJ2-1, with TRBD1 matching over 9 bases. Germline trimming cut 4 bases from V and 3 bases from J; bases unmatched to any gene: 5. Germline-derived CDR1 and CDR2 are SGDLS and YYNGEE. This CDR3 spans 15 amino acids.